The 30 T cell receptor beta chains below were found in one sample sequenced in a study of blood T cell repertoires in COVID-19. The repertoire was sequenced with immunoSEQ multiplex PCR; TCRdb's copy has only in-frame clones and lacks some. Seen here are a few hundred thousand clones, 88% observed once, and the top ten hold approximately 0.8%. Material for sequencing was peripheral blood. The receptors derive from a woman in her twenties or thirties with acute or convalescent COVID-19.

The chain carries TRBV29-1 and TRBJ2-3; 8 bases fit TRBD2. Germline CDR1 SQVTM, CDR2 ANQGSEA. This CDR3 region has 15 residues. V gave up 3 bases and J gave up 3 bases; unmatched junction bases: 8. CDR3 sequence reads: CSVDSFREGTDTQYF. The CDR3 nucleotides are TGCAGCGTTGATTCGTTCCGGGAGGGGACAGATACGCAGTATTTT.

The table lists this clone with a count of one. J is TRBJ2-2 and V is TRBV19; 8 bases are shared with TRBD2. CDR1 is LNHDA and CDR2 is SQIVND in the germline V gene (reference sequence). The CDR3 totals 14 residues. The trim removed 9 bases at V and 1 base at J, leaving 4 bases unmatched. Written as DNA, the CDR3 is TGTGCCAGCCGACTAGCGCTGAACACCGGGGAGCTGTTTTTT. This codes for CASRLALNTGELFF.

This chain links TRBV12-3 or TRBV12-4 with TRBJ2-7; D unresolved. V was pared by 4 bases and J by 1 base, with 8 bases between. The CDR3 has 13 residues. The CDR3 protein is CASSYGSSYEQYF. CDR3 nucleotides: TGTGCCAGCAGTTACGGGTCTTCCTACGAGCAGTACTTC.

V usage is TRBV6-2 or TRBV6-3 and J usage is TRBJ2-3, with D hard to call. The CDR3 has 13 residues. V lost 5 bases and J lost 3, with 9 bases in between. CDR1 is MNHEY and CDR2 is SVGEGT in the germline V gene. The CDR3 sequence is CASSREETDTQYF. The CDR3, as DNA: TGTGCCAGCAGTAGAGAGGAGACAGATACGCAGTATTTT.

This clone appeared a single time. The V gene is TRBV7-2, the J gene TRBJ2-5; TRBD2 matches 10 bases. V shed 3 bases and J 3 bases; nucleotides not matched to a gene: 4. Germline CDR1 and CDR2: SGHTA and FQGNSA. This CDR3 is built from 15 residues. The CDR3 sequence is CASSFGTSEKETQYF. CDR3 bases: TGTGCCAGCAGCTTCGGGACTAGCGAAAAAGAGACCCAGTACTTC.

The chain joins TRBV21-1 to TRBJ2-5; no DNA check was done on the table's D call, TRBD2. TRBV21-1 is listed as a pseudogene. The CDR3 is 14 residues long. The CDR3 coding sequence is TGTGCCAGCATATCACTAGCGGGAGTGGGGACCCAGTACTTC. Translating gives CASISLAGVGTQYF.

The sample holds one count of this clone. The rearrangement links TRBV7-6 to TRBJ2-7, with 8 bases matching TRBD2. Germline CDR1 reads SGHVS; CDR2 reads FNYEAQ. Trimming cost V 5 bases and J 4 bases; bases outside gene matches: 10. This CDR3 is built from 15 residues. CDR3 bases: TGTGCCAGCAGCCCCGGGACTAGTTTTTCGTACGAGCAGTACTTC. Translation gives CASSPGTSFSYEQYF.

This chain uses TRBV30 with TRBJ2-1, with 8 bases aligning to TRBD2. After removal of 1 base from V and 2 bases from J, the junction contained 10 bases not matched to a gene. From germline, CDR1 is GTSNPN and CDR2 SVGIG (reference sequence). The CDR3 sequence is 17 residues long. CDR3 loop: CAWSGGGSGLAYNEQFF. The CDR3 DNA is TGTGCCTGGAGTGGGGGGGGTTCGGGACTAGCCTACAATGAGCAGTTCTTC.

The genes are TRBV4-2 and TRBJ1-6; D uncertain. The CDR3 covers 16 residues. CDR1 LGHNA and CDR2 YNFKEQ come from the germline V gene. The V end lost 0 bases, the J end lost 9 bases, and 15 bases lay between the germline ends. The CDR3 DNA reads TGTGCCAGCAGCCAAGATAGCGGGGTCGATGGTTCACCCCTCCACTTT. Encoded protein: CASSQDSGVDGSPLHF.

The CDR3: CASIQTSFSTDTQYF. The DNA of the CDR3 is TGTGCCAGCATACAGACCTCCTTTAGCACAGATACGCAGTATTTT. The chain joins TRBV19 to TRBJ2-3; D call uncertain. Germline V CDR1 and CDR2: LNHDA, SQIVND (reference sequence). The CDR3 is 15 residues long. With 9 bases removed from V and 0 bases from J, the gap between germline ends came to 16 bases.

The chain recombines TRBV18 with TRBJ1-4; 8 bases match TRBD1. The junction had 7 bases not matched to a gene; V was cut back by 5 bases and J by 5 bases. Germline V gene data show CDR1 as KGHSH and CDR2 as LQKENI. This CDR3 contains 15 residues. Written as DNA, the CDR3 is TGTGCCAGCTCAACGGGACAGGTTCCAAATGAAAAACTGTTTTTT. This encodes CASSTGQVPNEKLFF.

The V gene is TRBV30, the J gene TRBJ1-1, with TRBD1 identical over 7 bases. The J segment lost 1 base and the V segment lost 4 bases, leaving 3 bases of the junction unmatched. Germline values: CDR1 GTSNPN, CDR2 SVGIG (reference sequence). This CDR3 is built from 13 residues. The CDR3 bases are TGTGCCTGGACAAACAGGGGGAACACTGAAGCTTTCTTT. Amino acids: CAWTNRGNTEAFF.

V and J are TRBV5-6 and TRBJ2-7, with 7 bases identical to TRBD2. The germline CDR1 and CDR2 sequences are SGHDT and YYEEEE. CDR3 size: 14 residues. J lost 3 bases, V lost 0 bases, and 3 bases had no gene match. The CDR3: CASSLVSGGYEQYF. Written as DNA, the CDR3 is TGTGCCAGCAGCTTGGTCTCGGGAGGCTACGAGCAGTACTTC. Full variable domain (remainder filled in from reference TRBV5-6 and TRBJ2-7): DAGVTQSPTHLIKTRGQQVTLRCSPKSGHDTVSWYQQALGQGPQFIFQYYEEEERQRGNFPDRFSGHQFPNYSSELNVNALLLGDSALYLCASSLVSGGYEQYFGPGTRLTVT.

This chain connects TRBV7-6 to TRBJ2-7; TRBD2 matches at 10 bases. Trimming removed 5 bases from V and 3 bases from J; junction bases left unmatched: 4. The CDR3 consists of 14 residues. Per germline, CDR1 SGHVS and CDR2 FNYEAQ. Here the CDR3 DNA reads TGTGCCAGCAGCCCTAGCGGGAGAATCTACGAGCAGTACTTC. Its protein product is CASSPSGRIYEQYF.

This chain connects TRBV20-1 to TRBJ1-1, with D unresolved. The length of the CDR3 is 13 residues. CDR1 and CDR2 from the germline V gene are DFQATT and SNEGSKA (reference sequence). Trimming shortened V by 3 bases and J by 5 bases, and 13 bases separated the two germline ends. CDR3 loop: CSASGWVRTEAFF. In DNA, the CDR3 is TGCAGTGCTAGTGGATGGGTGAGGACTGAAGCTTTCTTT.

This chain connects TRBV18 to TRBJ2-5, with D uncertain. The CDR3 is made up of 16 amino acids. V was pared by 2 bases and J by 3 bases, with 16 bases between. Germline CDR1 and CDR2: KGHSH and LQKENI. This CDR3 reads CASSPIPSTIKETQYF. The CDR3 DNA sequence: TGTGCCAGCTCACCAATTCCCTCGACAATAAAAGAGACCCAGTACTTC. Full variable domain (outside the CDR3, taken from reference TRBV18 and TRBJ2-5): NAGVMQNPRHLVRRRGQEARLRCSPMKGHSHVYWYRQLPEEGLKFMVYLQKENIIDESGMPKERFSAEFPKEGPSILRIQQVVRGDSAAYFCASSPIPSTIKETQYFGPGTRLLVL.

In the case of this clone: The junction and the germline gene differ at one end; a read error may be behind it. The V and J genes are TRBV7-2 and TRBJ2-1; 14 nucleotides line up with TRBD2. This CDR3 is built from 16 residues. The germline V gene encodes CDR1 SGHTA and CDR2 FQGNSA. The CDR3 DNA is TGTGCCAGCAGCCTAGCCGGGACTAGCGGGAGCAATGAGCAGTTCTTC. Translation: CASSLAGTSGSNEQFF.

The rearrangement uses TRBV5-1 and TRBJ2-5; 7 bases fit TRBD1. CDR1 and CDR2 (germline): SGHRS, YFSETQ. After removal of 4 bases from V and 5 bases from J, the junction contained 11 bases not matched to a gene. This CDR3 is built from 15 residues. The CDR3 bases are TGCGCCAGCAGCACCGCGACAGGGATTGGGGAGACCCAGTACTTC. Translating it yields CASSTATGIGETQYF.

V is TRBV30 and J is TRBJ1-5; TRBD1 might be the D (5 bases). The germline V gene has CDR1 GTSNPN and CDR2 SVGIG (reference sequence). V gave up 2 bases and J gave up 2 bases, with 13 bases separating them. This CDR3 contains 15 residues. DNA of the CDR3: TGTGCCTGGAGTTTGTGGGGCCGGGGCAATCAGCCCCAGCATTTT. Amino acid sequence: CAWSLWGRGNQPQHF.

V is TRBV3-1 (or the pseudogene TRBV3-2) and J is TRBJ2-7; D is uncertain. Germline V gene data show CDR1 as LGHDT and CDR2 as YNNKEL (reference sequence). The CDR3 is made up of 14 amino acids. The germline V and J ends were trimmed by 1 base and 0 bases, with 7 bases remaining between them. CDR3 region: CASSQVESSYEQYF. The CDR3 DNA sequence: TGTGCCAGCAGCCAAGTGGAGAGCTCCTACGAGCAGTACTTC.

The J gene is TRBJ2-7, the V gene TRBV29-1; the match to TRBD1 covers 12 bases. Germline trimming cut 4 bases from V and 6 bases from J; bases unmatched to any gene: 4. This CDR3 has 13 amino acids. The germline V gene encodes CDR1 SQVTM and CDR2 ANQGSEA. The CDR3 nucleotides are TGCAGCGTTGCCCCGGGACAGGGGGCCGAGCAGTACTTC. Translating it yields CSVAPGQGAEQYF.

The chain employs TRBV29-1 and TRBJ1-5; TRBD1 matches 7 bases. CDR1 and CDR2 (germline): SQVTM, ANQGSEA. The CDR3 totals 12 residues. With 6 bases clipped from V and 4 bases from J, the junction kept 3 bases outside the gene matches. This CDR3 is CSVRGRNQPQHF. The CDR3 region has the DNA TGCAGCGTCAGGGGGAGGAATCAGCCCCAGCATTTT.

The chain couples TRBV9 to TRBJ2-1, with D perhaps TRBD2 (5 bases). CDR1 SGDLS and CDR2 YYNGEE come from the germline V gene. CDR3 length: 16 amino acids. The V gene lost 3 bases and the J gene lost 4 bases, with 17 bases spanning the gap. CDR3 region: CASSAIEDFNYNEQFF. The DNA of the CDR3 is TGTGCCAGCAGCGCAATCGAGGACTTTAATTACAATGAGCAGTTCTTC.

This sequence joins TRBV10-1 and TRBJ2-7; 8 positions match TRBD1. CDR3 size: 17 residues. Germline lookup yields CDR1 WNHNN and CDR2 SYGVQD (reference sequence). V lost 3 bases to trimming and J lost 3 bases; unmatched junction nucleotides: 13. The CDR3 nucleotides read TGCGCCAGCAGTGACAGGGGGCTCGTGGGCTCCTACTACGAGCAGTACTTC. It yields the protein CASSDRGLVGSYYEQYF.

V gene TRBV24-1 combines with J gene TRBJ2-5, with D possibly matching TRBD1 (5 bases). The CDR3 totals 16 residues. Germline V CDR1 and CDR2: KGHDR, SFDVKD. V was shortened by 5 bases and J by 2 bases, with 17 bases between the two germline ends. The CDR3 is CATSGPGAGLQETQYF. The DNA of the CDR3 is TGTGCCACCAGTGGCCCTGGGGCAGGGCTGCAAGAGACCCAGTACTTC.

The V call is TRBV19, the J call TRBJ2-1; weak D call: TRBD2 (5 bases). The CDR3 is made up of 15 amino acids. The V end was cut by 4 bases, the J end by 4 bases, with 14 bases between. Germline V gene data show CDR1 as LNHDA and CDR2 as SQIVND (reference sequence). CDR3 nucleotide sequence: TGTGCCAGTAGTACCCCTTGGACTCCTTACAATGAGCAGTTCTTC. Protein sequence: CASSTPWTPYNEQFF.

In this sample, this clone turned up once. The genes are TRBV9 and TRBJ2-1; TRBD2 matches at 11 bases. After removal of 4 bases from V and 6 bases from J, the junction contained 12 bases not matched to a gene. The CDR3 totals 17 residues. Germline CDR1 and CDR2: SGDLS and YYNGEE. CDR3 nucleotides: TGTGCCAGCAGCCCCACCCCACTAGCGGGGGTCCGCAATGAGCAGTTCTTC. This translates into CASSPTPLAGVRNEQFF. Drawing the rest from reference TRBV9 and TRBJ2-1, the complete variable domain is DSGVTQTPKHLITATGQRVTLRCSPRSGDLSVYWYQQSLDQGLQFLIQYYNGEERAKGNILERFSAQQFPDLHSELNLSSLELGDSALYFCASSPTPLAGVRNEQFFGPGTRLTVL.

The chain couples TRBV7-9 to TRBJ2-2, with D tentatively TRBD2 (6 bases). Germline V gene sequence: CDR1 SEHNR, CDR2 FQNEAQ (reference sequence). This CDR3 region has 16 residues. Trimming cost V 3 bases and J 0 bases, with 11 bases left between them. DNA of the CDR3: TGTGCCAGCAGCTTCCGCGGGACGGCGAACACCGGGGAGCTGTTTTTT. Its translation: CASSFRGTANTGELFF.

V gene TRBV4-3 combines with J gene TRBJ1-6; 9 bases are shared with TRBD1. The length of the CDR3 is 16 residues. Germline values: CDR1 LGHNA, CDR2 YSLEER. The V segment lost 3 bases and the J segment 7 bases; nucleotides outside the gene matches: 7. DNA for the CDR3: TGCGCCAGCAGCCATACCTCCGGGACAGGGAATTCACCCCTCCACTTT. Protein sequence: CASSHTSGTGNSPLHF.

The genes are TRBV30 and TRBJ2-4, with TRBD2 matching over 8 bases. From germline, CDR1 is GTSNPN and CDR2 SVGIG (reference sequence). The ends lost 0 bases at V and 0 bases at J; junction bases unmatched: 1. This CDR3 has 15 amino acids. CDR3 residues: CAWSVGGVAKNIQYF. In nucleotides, the CDR3 is TGTGCCTGGAGTGTCGGGGGGGTAGCCAAAAACATTCAGTACTTC.